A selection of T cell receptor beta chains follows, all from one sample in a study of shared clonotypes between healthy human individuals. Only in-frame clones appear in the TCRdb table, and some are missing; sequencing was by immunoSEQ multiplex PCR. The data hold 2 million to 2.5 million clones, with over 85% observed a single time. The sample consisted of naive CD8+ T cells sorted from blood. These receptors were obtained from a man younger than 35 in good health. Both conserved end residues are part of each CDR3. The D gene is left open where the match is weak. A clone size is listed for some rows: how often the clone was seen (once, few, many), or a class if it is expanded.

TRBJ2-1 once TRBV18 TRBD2 CASYLKASGSIYNEQFF TGTGCCAGCTACTTGAAGGCTAGCGGGAGCATCTACAATGAGCAGTTCTTC
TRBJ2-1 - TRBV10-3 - CAISEDGYNEQFF TGTGCCATCAGTGAGGATGGCTACAATGAGCAGTTCTTC
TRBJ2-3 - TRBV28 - CASSFPRDVNTDTQYF TGTGCCAGCAGTTTCCCCCGGGATGTGAACACAGATACGCAGTATTTT
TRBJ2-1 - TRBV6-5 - CASSPYSSYNEQFF TGTGCCAGCAGTCCGTATAGCTCCTACAATGAGCAGTTCTTC
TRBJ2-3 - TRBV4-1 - CASSRTPDSYTDTQYF TGCGCCAGCAGCCGGACCCCGGACAGCTACACAGATACGCAGTATTTT
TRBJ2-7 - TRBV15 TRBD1 CATRGDSSYEQYF TGTGCCACCCGAGGGGACAGTTCCTACGAGCAGTACTTC
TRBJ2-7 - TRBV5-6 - CASNLGGADEQYF TGTGCCAGCAACTTGGGGGGCGCGGACGAGCAGTACTTC
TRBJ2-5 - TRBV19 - CASRGQKETQYF TGTGCCAGTAGGGGGCAGAAAGAGACCCAGTACTTC
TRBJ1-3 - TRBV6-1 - CASRPRADSGNTIYF TGTGCCAGCAGACCGAGGGCGGATTCTGGAAACACCATATATTTT
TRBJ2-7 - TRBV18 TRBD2 CASSPADTTGGGEQYF TGTGCCAGCTCACCAGCAGACACGACTGGCGGGGGTGAGCAGTACTTC
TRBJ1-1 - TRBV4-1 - CASSFAPGTYNTEAFF TGCGCCAGCAGCTTCGCCCCCGGGACATACAACACTGAAGCTTTCTTT
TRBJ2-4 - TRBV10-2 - CASSSVRLEIAKNIQYF TGCGCCAGCAGCTCTGTCCGACTAGAGATAGCCAAAAACATTCAGTACTTC
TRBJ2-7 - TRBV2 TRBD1 CASRGQGLDEQYF TGTGCCAGCAGAGGACAGGGTTTGGATGAGCAGTACTTC
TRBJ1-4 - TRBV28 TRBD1 CASSQGQVLFATNEKLFF TGTGCCAGCAGCCAAGGACAGGTACTTTTTGCAACTAATGAAAAACTGTTTTTT
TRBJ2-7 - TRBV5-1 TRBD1 CASSLTGTGVYEQYF TGCGCCAGCAGCTTGACTGGGACAGGGGTTTACGAGCAGTACTTC
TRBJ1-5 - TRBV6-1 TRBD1 CASSAITGALFPQPQHF TGTGCCAGCAGTGCCATTACAGGGGCCCTTTTCCCTCAGCCCCAGCATTTT
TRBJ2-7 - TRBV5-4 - CASSLAVGSYEQYF TGTGCCAGCAGCTTGGCGGTAGGGTCCTACGAGCAGTACTTC
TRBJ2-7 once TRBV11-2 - CASSLEGPQYF TGTGCCAGCAGCCTGGAGGGACCACAGTACTTC
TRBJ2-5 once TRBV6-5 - CASSYDLETQYF TGTGCCAGCAGTTACGACCTAGAGACCCAGTACTTC
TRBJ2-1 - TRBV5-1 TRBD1 CASSHGTGEGYYNEQFF TGCGCCAGCAGCCACGGGACAGGGGAAGGGTACTACAATGAGCAGTTCTTC
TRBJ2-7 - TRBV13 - CASSLGRSYEQYF TGTGCCAGCAGCTTGGGGAGGTCCTACGAGCAGTACTTC
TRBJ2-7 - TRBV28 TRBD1 CASSSTGAYEQYF TGTGCCAGCAGTTCGACAGGGGCGTACGAGCAGTACTTC
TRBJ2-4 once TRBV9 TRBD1 CASSVGQGLDIQYF TGTGCCAGCAGCGTAGGACAGGGCCTAGACATTCAGTACTTC
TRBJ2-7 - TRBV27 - CASSWRGGPSEQYF TGTGCCAGCAGCTGGAGGGGGGGCCCCTCCGAGCAGTACTTC
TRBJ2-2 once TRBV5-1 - CASSLHTGELFF TGCGCCAGCAGCCTCCACACCGGGGAGCTGTTTTTT
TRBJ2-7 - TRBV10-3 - CAISEPFDRYEQYF TGTGCCATCAGTGAGCCGTTCGACAGGTACGAGCAGTACTTC
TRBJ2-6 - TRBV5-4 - CASSLVAWPASSGANVLTF TGTGCCAGCAGCTTGGTAGCGTGGCCAGCGAGCTCTGGGGCCAACGTCCTGACTTTC
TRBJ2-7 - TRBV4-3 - CASSQEGYMAEGTYEQYF TGCGCCAGCAGCCAAGAGGGTTATATGGCGGAAGGGACCTACGAGCAGTACTTC
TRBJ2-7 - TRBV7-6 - CASSLGRTYEQYF TGTGCCAGCAGCTTAGGTCGCACCTACGAGCAGTACTTC
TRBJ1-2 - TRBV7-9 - CASEHPSLEDGYTF TGTGCCAGCGAACACCCGTCCCTGGAGGATGGCTACACCTTC